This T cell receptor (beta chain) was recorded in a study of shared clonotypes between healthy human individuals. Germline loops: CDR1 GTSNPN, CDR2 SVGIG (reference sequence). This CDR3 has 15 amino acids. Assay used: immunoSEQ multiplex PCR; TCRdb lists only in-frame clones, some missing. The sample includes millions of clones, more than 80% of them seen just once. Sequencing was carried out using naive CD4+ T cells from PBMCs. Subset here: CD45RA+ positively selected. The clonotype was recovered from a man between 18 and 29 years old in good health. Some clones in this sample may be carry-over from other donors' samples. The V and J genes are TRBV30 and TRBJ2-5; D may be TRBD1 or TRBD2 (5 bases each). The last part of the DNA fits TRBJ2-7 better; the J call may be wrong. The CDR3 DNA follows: TGTGCCTGGAGTGTACGGGGCAGGGCCTCCTACGAGCAGTACTTC. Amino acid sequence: CAWSVRGRASYEQYF.